Below are 5 T cell receptor beta chains sequenced from a single sample in a study of T cells in Graves' hyperthyroidism and ophthalmopathy (dated by TCRdb to the late 2010s). Library preparation used multiplex PCR. TCRdb names Illumina HiSeq 2000 as the instrument used. Amplification of TCR beta CDR3 regions was carried out from RNA transcripts. A first-round RT-PCR of the TCR CDR3 used the HTBI primer set with the Qiagen OneStep RT-PCR kit. In-frame beta chains were kept once TCRdb had trimmed the public reads at Q25 with fastp and called clones with MiXCR. One record per CDR3 amino acid sequence lists the most common genes and DNA. This sample holds more than 300,000 distinct CDR3 sequences; about 13% were observed only once. The ten top clones hold 9.2% of the sample. Sequencing was done on a sample of blood. These receptor sequences come from a woman aged 18-29 years with Graves' hyperthyroidism.

This clonotype was recorded many times. The chain couples TRBV28 to TRBJ2-7, with unresolved D. Trimming took 5 bases from V and 0 from J, leaving 5 bases between them. This CDR3 has 12 residues. Germline CDR1 is MDHEN and CDR2 is SYDVKM. The CDR3 bases are TGTGCCAGCAGTGCTAGCTCCTACGAGCAGTACTTC. Its protein is CASSASSYEQYF.

This clonotype was recorded at least ten times. The chain couples TRBV5-1 to TRBJ2-5, with D perhaps TRBD2 (6 bases). The germline V gene encodes CDR1 SGHRS and CDR2 YFSETQ. This CDR3 spans 14 amino acids. Trimming took 7 bases from V and 5 from J, leaving 18 bases between them. The CDR3 bases are TGCGCCAGCGGGGCTAGGGGACTCCAGGAGACCCAGTACTTC. Its protein product is CASGARGLQETQYF.

Ten or more counts support this clonotype. The chain combines TRBV5-5 with TRBJ1-2; D unclear. Germline V CDR1 and CDR2: SGHKS, YYEKEE (reference sequence). The ends were cut back, 0 bases at V and 5 bases at J, with 14 bases in the middle. The CDR3 runs 15 residues. CDR3 sequence: CASSLGTEMQYGYTF. CDR3 coding DNA: TGTGCCAGCAGCTTGGGGACGGAAATGCAATATGGCTACACCTTC.

The chain has TRBV11-1 and TRBJ2-2, with 14 bases aligning to TRBD2. This CDR3 contains 16 residues. V was pared by 5 bases and J by 5 bases, with 4 bases of the junction left unmatched. The germline CDR1 and CDR2 sequences are SGHAT and FQDESV (reference sequence). For the CDR3, the DNA is TGTGCCAGCAGCCTACGACTAGCGGGGGGGACCGGGGAGCTGTTTTTT. Its translation: CASSLRLAGGTGELFF.

Notes on this clonotype: It may be a read error: a sequence one base away is much more abundant. In this CDR3 the conserved last residue, phenylalanine or tryptophan, is missing, so a read error is likely. The V and J genes are TRBV6-1 and TRBJ1-6; TRBD1 aligns across 7 bases. The CDR3 is 15 amino acids. Losses at the gene ends were 2 bases for V and 6 bases for J; bases not matched to a gene: 4. Germline V lookup: CDR1 MNHNS, CDR2 SASEGT. This CDR3 is CASSETGTVNSPLHS. The CDR3 nucleotides read TGTGCCAGCAGTGAAACCGGGACAGTTAATTCACCCCTCCACTCT.